This TCR beta chain was sequenced during a study of T cell changes during pregnancy in multiple sclerosis. Germline lookup yields CDR1 SGHRS and CDR2 YFSETQ. The CDR3 has 18 amino acids. With 5 bases clipped from V and 5 bases from J, the junction kept 16 bases outside the gene matches. Libraries were prepared by immunoSEQ multiplex PCR; TCRdb keeps only in-frame clonotypes and omits some of them. The sample lists roughly 24,000 clones, around 87% occurring once. The sample was CD4+ T cells from peripheral blood mononuclear cells, taken in the second trimester of pregnancy. The gene calls are TRBV5-1 and TRBJ2-2; 9 bases are shared with TRBD1. This receptor was obtained from a female donor in good health, enrolled as a control in a pregnancy study. Written as DNA, the CDR3 is TGCGCCAGCAGTTCCCCGTTGGACAGGGGAGGGTGGACCGGGGAGCTGTTTTTT. Its translation: CASSSPLDRGGWTGELFF.